This TCR beta chain was captured by sequencing in a study of identical twins. Broader study findings: Invariant T cells like MAIT and iNKT could partly confound the zero-insertion analyses. Beta clonotypes that were abundant in cord blood contained fewer insertions, a pattern absent from memory repertoires. Compared with models, monozygotic twins showed more out-of-frame TCR alpha sharing.

MiXCR, applied by TCRdb to the 5' RACE reads, yields one record per CDR3 protein. The sample records about 290,000 distinct CDR3 sequences, 8% to 9.5% being singletons. This clonotype was seen a handful of times. The antigen is unknown. Germline V gives CDR1 SGHAT, CDR2 FQNNGV. V lost 5 bases to trimming and J lost 7 bases; unmatched junction nucleotides: 10. This CDR3 is 16 amino acids long. The same data also contributed to another study, on yellow fever vaccine responses in identical twins.

The specimen was CD8+ T cells sorted from blood. The chain links TRBV11-2 to TRBJ2-1, with 11 bases lining up with TRBD1. This TCR was recovered from a woman between 18 and 29 years old in good health. CDR3 region: CASSLSRTGGTNEQFF. DNA of the CDR3: TGTGCCAGCAGCCTATCACGGACAGGGGGCACGAATGAGCAGTTCTTC.